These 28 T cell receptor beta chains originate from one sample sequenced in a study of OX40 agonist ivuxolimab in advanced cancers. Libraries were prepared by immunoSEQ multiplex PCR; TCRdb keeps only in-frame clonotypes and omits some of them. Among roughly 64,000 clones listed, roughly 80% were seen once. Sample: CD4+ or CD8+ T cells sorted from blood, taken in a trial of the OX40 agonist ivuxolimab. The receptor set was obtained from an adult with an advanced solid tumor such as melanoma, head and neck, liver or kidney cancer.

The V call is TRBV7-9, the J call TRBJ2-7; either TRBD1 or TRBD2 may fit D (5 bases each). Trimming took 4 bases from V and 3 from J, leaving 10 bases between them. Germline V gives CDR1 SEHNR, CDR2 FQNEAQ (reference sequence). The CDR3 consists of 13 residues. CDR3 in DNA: TGTGCCAGCAGCTCGGGACGGTTCTACGAGCAGTACTTC. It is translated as CASSSGRFYEQYF. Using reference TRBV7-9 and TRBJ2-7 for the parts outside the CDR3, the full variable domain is DTGVSQNPRHKITKRGQNVTFRCDPISEHNRLYWYRQTLGQGPEFLTYFQNEAQLEKSRLLSDRFSAERPKGSFSTLEIQRTEQGDSAMYLCASSSGRFYEQYFGPGTRLTVT.

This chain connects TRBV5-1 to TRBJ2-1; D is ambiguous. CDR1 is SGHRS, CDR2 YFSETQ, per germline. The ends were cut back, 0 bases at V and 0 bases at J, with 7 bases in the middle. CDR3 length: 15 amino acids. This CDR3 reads CASSLERISYNEQFF. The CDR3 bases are TGCGCCAGCAGCTTGGAAAGAATCTCCTACAATGAGCAGTTCTTC.

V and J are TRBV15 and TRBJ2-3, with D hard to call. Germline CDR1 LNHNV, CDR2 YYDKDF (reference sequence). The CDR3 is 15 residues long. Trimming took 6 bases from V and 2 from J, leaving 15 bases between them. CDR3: CATRRVGYNTDTQYF. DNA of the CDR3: TGTGCCACCAGACGGGTCGGGTATAACACAGATACGCAGTATTTT.

In DNA, the CDR3 is TGCGCCAGCAGTCCTGGACTAGCGGGTTACAATGAGCAGTTCTTC. Translated: CASSPGLAGYNEQFF. V gene TRBV10-1 combines with J gene TRBJ2-1, with 11 positions matching TRBD2. The CDR3 covers 15 residues. V lost 5 bases to trimming and J lost 4 bases; unmatched junction nucleotides: 4. Germline V lookup: CDR1 WNHNN, CDR2 SYGVQD (reference sequence).

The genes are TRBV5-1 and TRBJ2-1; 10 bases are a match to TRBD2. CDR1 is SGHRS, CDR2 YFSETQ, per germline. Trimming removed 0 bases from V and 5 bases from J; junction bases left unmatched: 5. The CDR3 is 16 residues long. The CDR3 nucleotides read TGCGCCAGCAGCTTGGGAGCGGGAGGGTTGAACAATGAGCAGTTCTTC. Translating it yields CASSLGAGGLNNEQFF.

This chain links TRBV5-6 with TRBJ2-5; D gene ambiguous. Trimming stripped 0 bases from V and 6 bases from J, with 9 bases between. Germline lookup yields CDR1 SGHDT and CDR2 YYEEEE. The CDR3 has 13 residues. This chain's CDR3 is CASSLDATQTQYF. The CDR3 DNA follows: TGTGCCAGCAGCTTGGATGCGACACAGACCCAGTACTTC. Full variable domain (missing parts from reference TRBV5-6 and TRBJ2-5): DAGVTQSPTHLIKTRGQQVTLRCSPKSGHDTVSWYQQALGQGPQFIFQYYEEEERQRGNFPDRFSGHQFPNYSSELNVNALLLGDSALYLCASSLDATQTQYFGPGTRLLVL.

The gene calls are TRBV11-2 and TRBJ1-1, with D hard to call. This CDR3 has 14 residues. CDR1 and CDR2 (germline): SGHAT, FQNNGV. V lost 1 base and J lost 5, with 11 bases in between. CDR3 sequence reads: CASSLVHPGTEAFF. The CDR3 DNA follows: TGTGCCAGCAGCTTAGTTCACCCGGGGACTGAAGCTTTCTTT.

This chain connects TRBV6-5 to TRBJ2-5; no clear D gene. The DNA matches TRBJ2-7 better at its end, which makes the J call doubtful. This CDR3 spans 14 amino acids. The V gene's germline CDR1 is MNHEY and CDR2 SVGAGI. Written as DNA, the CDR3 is TGTGCCAGCAGTTACTCGAACAAGGACTACGAGCAGTACTTC. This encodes CASSYSNKDYEQYF.

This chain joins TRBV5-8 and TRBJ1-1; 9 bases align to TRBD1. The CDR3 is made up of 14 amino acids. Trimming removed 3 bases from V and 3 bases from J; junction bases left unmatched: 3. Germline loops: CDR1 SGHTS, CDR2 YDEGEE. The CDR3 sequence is CASSSRQGDTEAFF. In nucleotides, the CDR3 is TGTGCCAGCAGCTCTCGACAGGGGGACACTGAAGCTTTCTTT.

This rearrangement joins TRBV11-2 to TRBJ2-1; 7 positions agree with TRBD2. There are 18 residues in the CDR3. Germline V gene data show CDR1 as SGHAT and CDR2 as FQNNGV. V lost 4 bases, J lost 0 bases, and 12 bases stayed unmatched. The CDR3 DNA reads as TGTGCCAGCAGCTCCCTCGTTGCCAGCGGGAACTCCTACAATGAGCAGTTCTTC. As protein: CASSSLVASGNSYNEQFF.

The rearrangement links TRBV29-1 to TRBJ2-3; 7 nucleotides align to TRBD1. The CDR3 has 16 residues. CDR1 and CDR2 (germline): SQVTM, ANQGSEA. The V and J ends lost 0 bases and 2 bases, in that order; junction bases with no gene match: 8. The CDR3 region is CSVEDPGQKYTDTQYF. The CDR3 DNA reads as TGCAGCGTTGAAGATCCGGGACAGAAGTACACAGATACGCAGTATTTT.

For the CDR3, the DNA is TGCGCCAGCAGCCAAGCAGGAACTAGCGGGGGGGCTTGGCAGTTCTTC. This sequence encodes CASSQAGTSGGAWQFF. The chain combines TRBV4-1 with TRBJ2-1, with 13 bases identical to TRBD2. Germline assignment: CDR1 MGHRA and CDR2 YSYEKL. The ends lost 1 base at V and 12 bases at J; junction bases unmatched: 9. This CDR3 spans 16 amino acids.

CDR3 DNA: TGTGCCAGCAGCTTCGGACAGACCTACGAGCAGTACTTC. Translation: CASSFGQTYEQYF. The chain is built from TRBV5-6 and TRBJ2-7, with D possibly being TRBD1 (6 bases). Germline V gives CDR1 SGHDT, CDR2 YYEEEE. CDR3 length equals 13 residues. V dropped 2 bases and J dropped 2 bases, with 8 bases sitting between them.

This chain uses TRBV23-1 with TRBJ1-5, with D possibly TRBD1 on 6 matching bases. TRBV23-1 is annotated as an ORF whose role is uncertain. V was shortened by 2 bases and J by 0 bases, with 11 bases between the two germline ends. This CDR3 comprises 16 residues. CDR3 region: CASSQPGTTSNQPQHF. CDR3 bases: TGCGCCAGCAGTCAACCCGGGACAACTAGCAATCAGCCCCAGCATTTT.

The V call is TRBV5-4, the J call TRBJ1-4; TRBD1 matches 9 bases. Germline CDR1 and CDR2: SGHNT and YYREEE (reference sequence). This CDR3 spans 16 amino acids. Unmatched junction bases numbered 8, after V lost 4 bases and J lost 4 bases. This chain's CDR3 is CASSPGQGRGNEKLFF. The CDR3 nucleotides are TGTGCCAGCAGCCCTGGACAGGGGAGGGGTAATGAAAAACTGTTTTTT.

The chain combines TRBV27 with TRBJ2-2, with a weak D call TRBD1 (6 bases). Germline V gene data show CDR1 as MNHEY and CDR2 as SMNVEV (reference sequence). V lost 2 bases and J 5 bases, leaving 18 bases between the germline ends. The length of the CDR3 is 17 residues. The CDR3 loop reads CASSLMLIPGATGELFF. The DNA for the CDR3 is TGTGCCAGCAGTTTAATGTTAATCCCAGGGGCTACCGGGGAGCTGTTTTTT.

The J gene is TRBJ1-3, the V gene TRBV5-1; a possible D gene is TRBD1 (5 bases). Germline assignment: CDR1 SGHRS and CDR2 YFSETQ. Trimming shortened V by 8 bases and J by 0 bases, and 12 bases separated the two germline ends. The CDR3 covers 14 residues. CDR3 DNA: TGCGCCAGTTCCGAGGGGAGCTCTGGAAACACCATATATTTT. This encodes CASSEGSSGNTIYF. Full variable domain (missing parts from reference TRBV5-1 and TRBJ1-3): KAGVTQTPRYLIKTRGQQVTLSCSPISGHRSVSWYQQTPGQGLQFLFEYFSETQRNKGNFPGRFSGRQFSNSRSEMNVSTLELGDSALYLCASSEGSSGNTIYFGEGSWLTVV.

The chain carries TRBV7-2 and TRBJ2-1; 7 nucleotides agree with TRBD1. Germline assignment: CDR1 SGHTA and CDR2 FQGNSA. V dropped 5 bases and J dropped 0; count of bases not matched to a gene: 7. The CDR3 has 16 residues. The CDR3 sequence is CASSLGTAGSYNEQFF. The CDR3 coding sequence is TGTGCCAGCAGCCTCGGGACAGCAGGCTCCTACAATGAGCAGTTCTTC.

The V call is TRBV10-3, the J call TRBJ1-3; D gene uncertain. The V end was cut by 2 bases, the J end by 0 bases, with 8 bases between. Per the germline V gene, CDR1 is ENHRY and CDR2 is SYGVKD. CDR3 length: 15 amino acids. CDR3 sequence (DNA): TGTGCCATCAGTGAGAACGGGGACTCTGGAAACACCATATATTTT. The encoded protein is CAISENGDSGNTIYF.

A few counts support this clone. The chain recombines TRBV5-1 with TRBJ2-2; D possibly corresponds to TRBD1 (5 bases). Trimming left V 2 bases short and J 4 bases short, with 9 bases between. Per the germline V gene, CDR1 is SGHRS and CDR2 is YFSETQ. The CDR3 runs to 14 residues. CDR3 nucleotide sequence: TGCGCCAGCAGCTTTAAGGGGTTCACCGGGGAGCTGTTTTTT. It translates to CASSFKGFTGELFF. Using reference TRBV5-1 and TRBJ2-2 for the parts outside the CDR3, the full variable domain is KAGVTQTPRYLIKTRGQQVTLSCSPISGHRSVSWYQQTPGQGLQFLFEYFSETQRNKGNFPGRFSGRQFSNSRSEMNVSTLELGDSALYLCASSFKGFTGELFFGEGSRLTVL.

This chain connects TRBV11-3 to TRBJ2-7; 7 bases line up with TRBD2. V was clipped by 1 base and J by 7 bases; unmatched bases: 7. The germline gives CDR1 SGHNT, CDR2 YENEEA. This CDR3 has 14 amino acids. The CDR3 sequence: CASSLGGSLEEQYF. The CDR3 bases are TGTGCCAGCAGCTTAGGCGGGAGCCTTGAAGAGCAGTACTTC.

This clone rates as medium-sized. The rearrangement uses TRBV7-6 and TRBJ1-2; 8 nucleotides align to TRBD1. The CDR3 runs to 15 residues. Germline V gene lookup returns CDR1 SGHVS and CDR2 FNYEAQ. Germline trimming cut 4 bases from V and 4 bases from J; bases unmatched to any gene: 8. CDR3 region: CASSSHGQGAYGYTF. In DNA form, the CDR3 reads TGTGCCAGCAGCTCCCATGGGCAGGGGGCCTATGGCTACACCTTC. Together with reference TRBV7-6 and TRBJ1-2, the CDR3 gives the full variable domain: GAGVSQSPRYKVTKRGQDVALRCDPISGHVSLYWYRQALGQGPEFLTYFNYEAQQDKSGLPNDRFSAERPEGSISTLTIQRTEQRDSAMYRCASSSHGQGAYGYTFGSGTRLTVV.

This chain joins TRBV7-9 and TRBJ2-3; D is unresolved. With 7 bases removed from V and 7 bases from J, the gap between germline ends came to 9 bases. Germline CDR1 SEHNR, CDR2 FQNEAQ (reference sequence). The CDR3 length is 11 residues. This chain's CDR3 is CASNLGNTQYF. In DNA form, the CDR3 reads TGTGCCAGCAATCTAGGAAATACGCAGTATTTT.

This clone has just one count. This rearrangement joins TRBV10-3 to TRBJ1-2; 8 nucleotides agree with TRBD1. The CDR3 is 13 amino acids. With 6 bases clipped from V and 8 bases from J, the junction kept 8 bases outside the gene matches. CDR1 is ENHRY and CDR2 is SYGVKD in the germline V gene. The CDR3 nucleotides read TGTGCCATCAGAGCCGGGACAGGCGAAGGCTACACCTTC. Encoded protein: CAIRAGTGEGYTF.

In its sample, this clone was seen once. CDR3 in DNA: TGTGCCAGCAGTTACGGCGGAGGGGCTTTCTTT. This codes for CASSYGGGAFF. The gene calls are TRBV7-9 and TRBJ1-1; D is undetermined. The V gene's germline CDR1 is SEHNR and CDR2 FQNEAQ (reference sequence). V was shortened by 6 bases and J by 11 bases, with 13 bases between the two germline ends. CDR3 size: 11 residues.

CDR3 DNA: TGCAGCGTGACGGGGGGCGCGAATGAAAAACTGTTTTTT. The encoded protein is CSVTGGANEKLFF. This rearrangement joins TRBV29-1 to TRBJ1-4, with a possible D match to TRBD1 (6 bases). Germline V gene data show CDR1 as SQVTM and CDR2 as ANQGSEA. V was clipped by 6 bases and J by 5 bases, with 13 bases between them. The CDR3 contains 13 residues.

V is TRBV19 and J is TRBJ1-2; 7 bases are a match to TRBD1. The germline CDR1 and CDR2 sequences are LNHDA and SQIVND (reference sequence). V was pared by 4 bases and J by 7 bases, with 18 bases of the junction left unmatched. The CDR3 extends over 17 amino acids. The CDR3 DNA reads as TGTGCCAGTAGTAGAGAGTTATCGACAGGGAGGGTTTCTGGCTACACCTTC. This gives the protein CASSRELSTGRVSGYTF. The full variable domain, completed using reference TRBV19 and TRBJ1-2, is DGGITQSPKYLFRKEGQNVTLSCEQNLNHDAMYWYRQDPGQGLRLIYYSQIVNDFQKGDIAEGYSVSREKKESFPLTVTSAQKNPTAFYLCASSRELSTGRVSGYTFGSGTRLTVV.

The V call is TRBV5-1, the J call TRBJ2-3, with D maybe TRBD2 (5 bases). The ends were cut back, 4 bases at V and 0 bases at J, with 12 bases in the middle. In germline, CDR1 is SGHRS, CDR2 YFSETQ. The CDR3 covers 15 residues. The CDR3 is CASSRAEISTDTQYF. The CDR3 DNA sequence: TGCGCCAGCAGCCGAGCGGAAATTAGCACAGATACGCAGTATTTT.